Listed here are 20 T cell receptor beta chains from one sample, sequenced in a study of CD8 T cells in ankylosing spondylitis. Study results and caveats: What appeared characteristic of ankylosing spondylitis blood was a TCR beta motif of 7 or 8 highly homologous variants.

Their cognate antigens are unknown. TCRdb reprocessed the 5' RACE reads via MiXCR and lists one record per CDR3 protein. The sample shows fewer than 550,000 distinct CDR3 sequences, roughly 5.3% of them seen only once. The specimen was blood, either unsorted or a sorted T cell fraction (not recorded which). These receptors originate from a male donor with ankylosing spondylitis.

There are many counts of this clonotype. The genes are TRBV6-1 and TRBJ2-6; no clear D. There are 15 residues in the CDR3. Germline assignment: CDR1 MNHNS and CDR2 SASEGT. Trimming pared 6 bases from V and 2 bases from J, leaving 11 bases between. In DNA form, the CDR3 reads TGTGCCAGCAGAACCGACCCCGCTGGGGCCAACGTCCTGACTTTC. Protein sequence: CASRTDPAGANVLTF.

This clonotype has a count of ten or more. The chain carries TRBV4-2 and TRBJ1-2, with D perhaps matching TRBD1 (6 bases). Looked up from germline, CDR1 is LGHNA and CDR2 is YNFKEQ. Trimming shortened V by 1 base and J by 8 bases, and 17 bases separated the two germline ends. The CDR3 has 15 residues. CDR3 DNA sequence: TGTGCCAGCAGCCAAGGGGGGGCCGAAGGGGAGGGCTACACCTTC. Its translation is CASSQGGAEGEGYTF.

This clonotype was seen many times. DNA for the CDR3: TGCGCCAGCAGCTTGGTGACAGGCTCCTCGATTAAAAACATTCAGTACTTC. It yields the protein CASSLVTGSSIKNIQYF. The rearrangement links TRBV5-1 to TRBJ2-4, with a weak D call TRBD1 (6 bases). V shed 0 bases and J shed 4 bases, with 17 bases lying between them. Germline V gene data show CDR1 as SGHRS and CDR2 as YFSETQ. The CDR3 extends over 17 amino acids.

This clonotype has ten or more counts. The chain joins TRBV20-1 to TRBJ1-4; 9 bases are shared with TRBD1. CDR3 length equals 15 residues. The V gene end was trimmed by 0 bases and the J gene end by 10 bases; junction bases not matched to a gene: 9. Germline-derived CDR1 and CDR2 are DFQATT and SNEGSKA (reference sequence). The CDR3 sequence: CSARDPDRGLAKLFF. DNA for the CDR3: TGCAGTGCTAGAGATCCGGACAGGGGTCTCGCAAAACTGTTTTTT.

Ten or more counts support this clonotype. The rearrangement uses TRBV6-1 and TRBJ2-3; D is unresolved. The CDR3 runs to 13 residues. Germline lookup yields CDR1 MNHNS and CDR2 SASEGT. Trimming took 4 bases from V and 0 from J, leaving 5 bases between them. The CDR3 here is CASSVVSTDTQYF. In DNA form, the CDR3 reads TGTGCCAGCAGTGTCGTTAGCACAGATACGCAGTATTTT.

This clonotype was found many times. The chain uses TRBV5-5 and TRBJ1-1; possibly TRBD1 for D (6 bases). CDR1 is SGHKS, CDR2 YYEKEE, per germline (reference sequence). The germline V and J ends were trimmed by 1 base and 5 bases, with 9 bases remaining between them. The CDR3 contains 13 residues. In nucleotides, the CDR3 is TGTGCCAGCAGCTTGCGGGGGCTAACTGAAGCTTTCTTT. Its translation is CASSLRGLTEAFF. Using reference TRBV5-5 and TRBJ1-1 for the parts outside the CDR3, the full variable domain is DAGVTQSPTHLIKTRGQQVTLRCSPISGHKSVSWYQQVLGQGPQFIFQYYEKEERGRGNFPDRFSARQFPNYSSELNVNALLLGDSALYLCASSLRGLTEAFFGQGTRLTVV.

V and J are TRBV20-1 and TRBJ2-7; TRBD2 might be the D (7 bases). This CDR3 contains 16 residues. V gave up 0 bases and J gave up 1 base, with 16 bases separating them. Germline V gene sequence: CDR1 DFQATT, CDR2 SNEGSKA (reference sequence). The CDR3 spells CSARDNGGGRSYEQYF. DNA of the CDR3: TGCAGTGCTAGAGATAATGGGGGGGGCCGGTCCTACGAGCAGTACTTC.

V and J are TRBV20-1 and TRBJ2-2; 8 nucleotides agree with TRBD2. The CDR3 is 15 residues long. From germline, CDR1 is DFQATT and CDR2 SNEGSKA (reference sequence). V lost 5 bases and J lost 4; bases outside the gene matches: 9. The CDR3 spells CSAPTGGVSTGELFF. The CDR3 nucleotides are TGCAGTGCTCCAACCGGGGGGGTGAGCACCGGGGAGCTGTTTTTT.

The chain recombines TRBV15 with TRBJ2-7, with 10 nucleotides matching TRBD1. The germline V gene has CDR1 LNHNV and CDR2 YYDKDF (reference sequence). The CDR3 is 16 residues long. V shed 1 base, J shed 3 bases, and the junction held 6 bases outside the gene matches. The chain's CDR3 is CATSRARQGAGYEQYF. DNA for the CDR3: TGTGCCACCAGCAGAGCCAGACAGGGGGCGGGCTACGAGCAGTACTTC.

This chain links TRBV18 with TRBJ2-7, with 11 nucleotides matching TRBD2. The germline V gene has CDR1 KGHSH and CDR2 LQKENI. The CDR3 extends over 18 amino acids. The junction had 13 bases not matched to a gene; V was cut back by 2 bases and J by 4 bases. The CDR3 is CASSPNKRRLAGLYEQYF. As DNA, the CDR3 is TGTGCCAGCTCACCAAATAAGAGGCGACTAGCGGGGCTGTACGAGCAGTACTTC. The full variable domain, in which reference TRBV18 and TRBJ2-7 provide the parts outside the CDR3, is NAGVMQNPRHLVRRRGQEARLRCSPMKGHSHVYWYRQLPEEGLKFMVYLQKENIIDESGMPKERFSAEFPKEGPSILRIQQVVRGDSAAYFCASSPNKRRLAGLYEQYFGPGTRLTVT.

This clonotype was seen at least ten times. This chain links TRBV27 with TRBJ2-2, with 10 positions matching TRBD2. CDR1 is MNHEY and CDR2 is SMNVEV in the germline V gene (reference sequence). J was trimmed by 6 bases and V by 1 base; bases with no gene match: 8. The CDR3 loop spans 17 amino acids. CDR3 residues: CASSLFGLAGDAGELFF. The CDR3 coding sequence is TGTGCCAGCAGTTTATTCGGCCTAGCGGGGGACGCCGGGGAGCTGTTTTTT.

This clonotype occurred a few times. The rearrangement joins TRBV7-9 to TRBJ1-4; D gene unclear. Trimming took off 1 base at V and 0 bases at J, with 12 bases between the two ends. The CDR3 sequence is 17 residues long. Germline V lookup: CDR1 SEHNR, CDR2 FQNEAQ (reference sequence). CDR3 in amino acids: CASSLGVKGATNEKLFF. The CDR3 coding sequence is TGTGCCAGCAGCTTAGGGGTTAAGGGTGCAACTAATGAAAAACTGTTTTTT.

The sample holds many counts of this clonotype. The chain carries TRBV28 and TRBJ2-7; no definite D call. The length of the CDR3 is 14 residues. With 3 bases removed from V and 5 bases from J, the gap between germline ends came to 14 bases. CDR1 is MDHEN, CDR2 SYDVKM, per germline. The CDR3 coding sequence is TGTGCCAGCAGTTTTTTACTCCCATTCCACGAGCAGTACTTC. Its protein is CASSFLLPFHEQYF.

The CDR3 coding sequence is TGCGCCAGCAGCCCCGGTCCAGGGCTGAAATACAATGAGCAGTTCTTC. Translating gives CASSPGPGLKYNEQFF. The chain couples TRBV4-3 to TRBJ2-1; tentative D call: TRBD1 (5 bases). Germline loops: CDR1 LGHNA, CDR2 YSLEER. Trimming left V 4 bases short and J 4 bases short, with 17 bases between. This CDR3 region has 16 residues.

In its sample, this clonotype was seen many times. The V call is TRBV7-9, the J call TRBJ2-2; unclear D gene. V lost 4 bases to trimming and J lost 9 bases, with 9 bases between them. CDR3 length: 12 residues. Germline V gives CDR1 SEHNR, CDR2 FQNEAQ (reference sequence). The CDR3 reads CASSSSARELFF. DNA of the CDR3: TGTGCCAGCAGCTCGTCCGCCCGGGAGCTGTTTTTT.

This clonotype has just a few counts. The chain uses TRBV28 and TRBJ2-3, with 7 bases that match TRBD1. The germline V gene encodes CDR1 MDHEN and CDR2 SYDVKM. With 5 bases clipped from V and 0 bases from J, the junction kept 11 bases outside the gene matches. This CDR3 has 17 amino acids. Here the CDR3 reads CASSGTGVPSSTDTQYF. The CDR3 nucleotides read TGTGCCAGCAGTGGAACAGGGGTCCCCTCCAGCACAGATACGCAGTATTTT.

This clonotype was recorded many times. The chain joins TRBV20-1 to TRBJ1-4, with D hard to call. CDR1 is DFQATT, CDR2 SNEGSKA, per germline (reference sequence). The CDR3 contains 15 residues. The V and J ends lost 4 bases and 7 bases respectively, with 19 bases between them. The CDR3 region has the DNA TGCAGTGCTACCCAAGCCGGCGATGGAGGTGAAAAACTGTTTTTT. Its translation: CSATQAGDGGEKLFF.

This clonotype was observed many times. This rearrangement joins TRBV12-3 or TRBV12-4 to TRBJ1-4; D gene unclear. V lost 0 bases, J lost 13 bases, and 12 bases lay in between. The CDR3 extends over 13 amino acids. The CDR3 protein is CASSLAGQGRLFF. The CDR3 coding sequence is TGTGCCAGCAGTTTAGCTGGTCAAGGGAGACTGTTTTTT.

This clonotype appeared many times. This chain uses TRBV6-5 with TRBJ1-1; D is perhaps TRBD1 (5 bases). Germline loops: CDR1 MNHEY, CDR2 SVGAGI. CDR3 size: 13 residues. V gave up 0 bases and J gave up 6 bases, with 8 bases separating them. In nucleotides, the CDR3 is TGTGCCAGCAGTTACTCGGGACCATCTGAAGCTTTCTTT. Translation: CASSYSGPSEAFF.

V and J are TRBV18 and TRBJ2-7; 10 bases are a match to TRBD1. Germline CDR1 is KGHSH and CDR2 is LQKENI. The CDR3 covers 15 residues. With V trimmed by 2 bases and J by 6 bases, 7 bases remained unmatched. CDR3 DNA: TGTGCCAGCTCACCATCTCGGGACAGGGGAGGCGAGCAGTACTTC. Translation gives CASSPSRDRGGEQYF.